This T cell receptor beta chain originates from a study of T cell responses to AZD1222 COVID-19 vaccine (dated by TCRdb to the early 2020s). Some background on the complete study: AZD1222 recipients given second doses at about 4 weeks or at about 12 weeks were pooled, since spike-specific TCR depth and breadth were not found to differ between the two schedules. TCR sequencing was performed for 230 to 250 trial participants, of whom 207 were given two doses of AZD1222 and approximately 25 were given two doses of MenACWY control vaccine. Trial participants were enrolled by age into 18-55, 56-69 and 70-plus year subgroups, with around 150, 28 and 57 TCR-sequenced participants respectively.

The CDR3 regions of human TCRbeta chains were analyzed by immunosequencing. The original pipeline was this. Repertoire TCRs were checked for matches against a reference library of SARS-CoV-2-specific TCRs that had been generated using the MIRA antigen-specificity platform. Breadth meant the fraction of unique TCRs that were SARS-CoV-2-associated, whereas depth meant the fraction of total T cells that were SARS-CoV-2-associated. Each spike-specific TCR was assigned to its reactive spike region and to a CD4 or CD8 class using the MIRA data. Log10-transformed breadth and depth values were compared by one-way ANOVA with Sidak's multiple comparisons tests. TCRdb mirrors the immuneACCESS table, restricted to in-frame sequences. Some clones are absent from its copies; in checked studies, under half trace to an unresolved V gene, and the reason for the others is unknown. That table furnishes V, J and clone size, whereas the DNA furnished D and trimming. The sample yields about 140,000 clones; 84% were counted once. The ten largest clones capture roughly 4.3% of the sample.

Overall study outcomes, separate from this receptor: Reportedly, almost half of the unique spike-specific TCRs recognized epitopes lying outside the regions that are mutated in the B.1.351 and B.1.1.7 variants. Vaccine-associated CD4 TCRs spanned the whole spike protein, with dominant responses in regions 160-218 and 743-854. Because no samples from the day 14 peak response were available, repertoires could be characterized only after the peak T cell response. Conclusions about previously exposed vaccinees are limited because only six or seven AZD1222 recipients were SARS-CoV-2 seropositive at baseline. Most participants were white British and females outnumbered males, and the authors suggested that clonal diversity may have been underestimated. After two AZD1222 doses, spike-specific TCR breadth and depth were significantly higher than at day 0 and than in MenACWY recipients. The 56-69-year group was small, and its depth increase did not reach significance, likely because of low power.

The CDR3 covers 14 residues, taking in both the cysteine and the phenylalanine. The read is trimmed to its CDR3 DNA, 42 bases read in frame from base 1. Trimming leaves V shorter by 6 bases and J shorter by 5 bases, with the junction holding 5 bases beyond the gene matches. From a lookup of the germline V gene, CDR1 and CDR2 are ENHRY and SYGVKD. About this clone: The antigen it binds to is not known. Qualities for individual bases were not recorded, and no much larger clone is one base off.

This specimen's time point label, interpreted: baseline before first vaccination. Vaccinee samples came from UK trials COV001 and COV002, including a single-blind randomized controlled phase 2/3 trial of AZD1222 (ChAdOx1 nCoV-19) in healthy adults. For TCRbeta chain sequencing, PBMC samples were collected from trial participants at day 0 and at day 28 after the second dose. The sequence is built from TRBV10-3 and TRBJ2-5; the junction holds 11 bases that match TRBD1. This clonotype originated in an adult in good health. Here the sequenced sample was peripheral blood, taken on day 0 of AZD1222 vaccination. The CDR3 amino acid sequence is: CAIRGQGEGETQYF. The DNA is TGTGCCATCAGGGGACAGGGGGAGGGGGAGACCCAGTACTTC.